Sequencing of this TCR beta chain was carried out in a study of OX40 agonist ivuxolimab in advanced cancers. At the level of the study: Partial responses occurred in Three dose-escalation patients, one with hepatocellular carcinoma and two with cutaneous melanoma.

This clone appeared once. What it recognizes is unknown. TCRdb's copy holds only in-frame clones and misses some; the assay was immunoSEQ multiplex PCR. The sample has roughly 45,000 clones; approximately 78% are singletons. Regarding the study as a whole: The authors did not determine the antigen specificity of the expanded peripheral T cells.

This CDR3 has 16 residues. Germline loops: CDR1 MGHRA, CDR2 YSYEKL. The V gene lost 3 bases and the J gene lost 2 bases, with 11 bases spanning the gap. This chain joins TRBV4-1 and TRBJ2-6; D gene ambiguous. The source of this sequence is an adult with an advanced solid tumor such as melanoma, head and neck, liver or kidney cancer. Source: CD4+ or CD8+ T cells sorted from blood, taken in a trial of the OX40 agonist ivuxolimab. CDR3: CASSQVGGTGANVLTF. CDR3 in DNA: TGCGCCAGCAGCCAGGTCGGTGGGACTGGGGCCAACGTCCTGACTTTC.